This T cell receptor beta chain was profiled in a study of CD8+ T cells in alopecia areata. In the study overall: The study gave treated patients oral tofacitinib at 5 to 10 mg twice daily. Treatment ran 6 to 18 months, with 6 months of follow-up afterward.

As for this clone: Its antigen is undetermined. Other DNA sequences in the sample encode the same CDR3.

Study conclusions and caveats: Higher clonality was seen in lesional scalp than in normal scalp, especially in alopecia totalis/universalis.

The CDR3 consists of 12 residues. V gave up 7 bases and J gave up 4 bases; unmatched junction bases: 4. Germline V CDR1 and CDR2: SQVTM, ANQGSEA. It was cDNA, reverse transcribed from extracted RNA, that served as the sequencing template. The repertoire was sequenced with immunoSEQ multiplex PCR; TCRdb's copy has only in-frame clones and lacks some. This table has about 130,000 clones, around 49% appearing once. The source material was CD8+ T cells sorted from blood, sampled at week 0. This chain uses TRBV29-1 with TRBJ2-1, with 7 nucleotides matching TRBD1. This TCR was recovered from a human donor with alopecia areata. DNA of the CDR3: TGCAGCGCTCTGGGACAGTACAATGAGCAGTTCTTC. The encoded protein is CSALGQYNEQFF.